This T cell receptor beta chain came from a study of cytomegalovirus exposure and HLA in healthy donors. Study-wide points: Three CMV-associated chains proved CMV antigen-specific in vitro.

Generated by immunoSEQ multiplex PCR, the TCRdb table keeps only in-frame clones and is missing some. The sample gives roughly 190,000 clones, roughly nine tenths of which show up once; 7.2% is in the top ten. The length of the CDR3 is 13 residues. V was pared by 6 bases and J by 6 bases, with 18 bases between. The V gene's germline CDR1 is SQVTM and CDR2 ANQGSEA. As regards this clone: The antigen is undetermined.

The origin of this receptor is a man aged 25-40 years in good health and CMV-seropositive. Sequenced: PBMCs. The chain is built from TRBV29-1 and TRBJ2-7, with D perhaps matching TRBD1 (7 bases). DNA for the CDR3: TGCAGCGTCGGAGGAGGGGGCTGGGGCGAGCAGTACTTC. This sequence encodes CSVGGGGWGEQYF.